A single sample is the source of the 28 T cell receptor beta chains below, sequenced in a study of T cell responses to AZD1222 COVID-19 vaccine. Measured with immunoSEQ multiplex PCR; TCRdb has only the in-frame clones, and not every one. The profile covers 100,000 to 150,000 clones, with roughly 90% appearing a single time and 3.5% to 4.5% taken by the ten largest. The starting material was peripheral blood, obtained on day 0 of AZD1222 vaccination. The source of these receptors is an adult in good health.

This chain joins TRBV6-5 and TRBJ1-5; possible D gene TRBD1, 6 bases. V was shortened by 2 bases and J by 7 bases, with 12 bases between the two germline ends. CDR1 MNHEY and CDR2 SVGAGI come from the germline V gene. The CDR3 loop spans 14 amino acids. The CDR3 region has the DNA TGTGCCAGCAGTTACCACAAACAGGGACAGCCCCAGCATTTT. This translates into CASSYHKQGQPQHF.

CDR3 DNA: TGTGCCAGCAGTGCAAGACTTCTGGCTGAAGCTTTCTTT. Its protein product is CASSARLLAEAFF. V is TRBV2 and J is TRBJ1-1; no clear D gene. Germline CDR1 and CDR2: SNHLY and FYNNEI. The germline V and J ends were trimmed by 4 bases and 6 bases, with 12 bases remaining between them. This CDR3 region has 13 residues.

The V gene is TRBV28, the J gene TRBJ2-3; 8 nucleotides agree with TRBD2. V lost 4 bases, J lost 6 bases, and 9 bases stayed unmatched. CDR3 length: 15 amino acids. The germline CDR1 and CDR2 sequences are MDHEN and SYDVKM. The CDR3 loop reads CASSSSGGAFDTQYF. CDR3 bases: TGTGCCAGCAGTTCTTCCGGGGGGGCATTTGATACGCAGTATTTT.

The V call is TRBV18, the J call TRBJ2-1; no firm D call. The CDR3 contains 14 residues. Deletions cut 0 bases from V and 5 bases from J, with 8 bases between. Germline CDR1 is KGHSH and CDR2 is LQKENI. The CDR3 loop is CASSPPGSNNEQFF. CDR3 nucleotide sequence: TGTGCCAGCTCACCACCAGGGTCGAACAATGAGCAGTTCTTC.

V usage is TRBV27 and J usage is TRBJ1-1; D is possibly TRBD1 (5 bases). V was shortened by 6 bases and J by 4 bases, with 18 bases between the two germline ends. Germline V gene data show CDR1 as MNHEY and CDR2 as SMNVEV (reference sequence). There are 15 residues in the CDR3. CDR3 coding DNA: TGTGCCAGCAGCGGGTTGGGACGGAGGGTCACTGAAGCTTTCTTT. Amino acids: CASSGLGRRVTEAFF.

The chain links TRBV3-1 (or the pseudogene TRBV3-2) to TRBJ1-6, with TRBD1 as a possible D gene (5 bases). Looked up from germline, CDR1 is LGHDT and CDR2 is YNNKEL (reference sequence). The ends were cut back, 0 bases at V and 10 bases at J, with 13 bases in the middle. The CDR3 sequence is 15 residues long. CDR3 bases: TGTGCCAGCAGCCAAGAGGGGGAAGTGCGCTCACCCCTCCACTTT. This gives the protein CASSQEGEVRSPLHF.

The chain carries TRBV3-1 (or the pseudogene TRBV3-2) and TRBJ1-2; TRBD1 might be the D (5 bases). Germline V gene sequence: CDR1 LGHDT, CDR2 YNNKEL (reference sequence). V shed 4 bases and J shed 0 bases, with 9 bases lying between them. The length of the CDR3 is 14 residues. CDR3 sequence reads: CASSPGTSNYGYTF. CDR3 DNA: TGTGCCAGCAGCCCCGGGACCTCTAACTATGGCTACACCTTC.

This sequence joins TRBV18 and TRBJ2-2; the D gene is possibly TRBD1 (6 bases). The germline V gene encodes CDR1 KGHSH and CDR2 LQKENI. The CDR3 runs 14 residues. The ends were cut back, 4 bases at V and 5 bases at J, with 11 bases in the middle. CDR3 loop: CASSLRTGTGELFF. The DNA of the CDR3 is TGTGCCAGCTCACTTAGAACAGGGACCGGGGAGCTGTTTTTT. Complete variable domain (other parts from reference TRBV18 and TRBJ2-2): NAGVMQNPRHLVRRRGQEARLRCSPMKGHSHVYWYRQLPEEGLKFMVYLQKENIIDESGMPKERFSAEFPKEGPSILRIQQVVRGDSAAYFCASSLRTGTGELFFGEGSRLTVL.

This chain links TRBV5-5 with TRBJ2-1, with TRBD1 matching over 11 bases. CDR1 is SGHKS, CDR2 YYEKEE, per germline (reference sequence). The CDR3 length is 16 residues. Trimming at V came to 4 bases and at J to 7 bases, leaving 10 bases not matched to a gene. CDR3 DNA: TGTGCCAGCAGCATCGGGACAGGGGGGTTTAAGAATGAGCAGTTCTTC. This sequence encodes CASSIGTGGFKNEQFF.

The chain uses TRBV6-1 and TRBJ2-7; TRBD2 agrees at 7 bases. In germline, CDR1 is MNHNS, CDR2 SASEGT. After removal of 2 bases from V and 2 bases from J, the junction contained 15 bases not matched to a gene. This CDR3 has 18 amino acids. For the CDR3, the DNA is TGTGCCAGCAGTGAATCTCCGGGACTATCCGGTTGGGCCTACGAGCAGTACTTC. As protein: CASSESPGLSGWAYEQYF.

The chain carries TRBV3-1 (or the pseudogene TRBV3-2) and TRBJ1-1, with D uncertain. CDR1 and CDR2 (germline): LGHDT, YNNKEL (reference sequence). The CDR3 totals 11 residues. V gave up 1 base and J gave up 11 bases, with 8 bases separating them. CDR3 DNA: TGTGCCAGCAGCCAAGGGGGTGGCGCTTTCTTT. Residues: CASSQGGGAFF.

The chain combines TRBV6-5 with TRBJ2-7, with 10 positions matching TRBD1. V shed 6 bases, J shed 2 bases, and the junction held 4 bases outside the gene matches. The CDR3 contains 14 residues. Germline CDR1 is MNHEY and CDR2 is SVGAGI. CDR3 nucleotide sequence: TGTGCCAGCAGCACCGGGACAGGGGCCTACGAGCAGTACTTC. Protein: CASSTGTGAYEQYF.

The V and J genes are TRBV19 and TRBJ1-1, with D tentatively TRBD1 (5 bases). From germline, CDR1 is LNHDA and CDR2 SQIVND (reference sequence). The CDR3 spans 14 residues. V lost 10 bases to trimming and J lost 6 bases, with 21 bases between them. The CDR3 sequence is CATRGRIQGAEAFF. The CDR3 nucleotides read TGTGCCACCCGGGGACGGATTCAAGGGGCTGAAGCTTTCTTT.

V usage is TRBV28 and J usage is TRBJ1-3; 7 nucleotides match TRBD1. V was pared by 6 bases and J by 2 bases, with 7 bases of the junction left unmatched. Germline CDR1 is MDHEN and CDR2 is SYDVKM. CDR3 length equals 15 residues. CDR3 nucleotides: TGTGCCAGCAGCCTCTATCAGGGGGCTGGAAACACCATATATTTT. It encodes CASSLYQGAGNTIYF.

The chain combines TRBV7-2 with TRBJ1-1; 9 bases map to TRBD1. The CDR3 loop spans 15 amino acids. From germline, CDR1 is SGHTA and CDR2 FQGNSA. Germline trimming cut 1 base from V and 7 bases from J; bases unmatched to any gene: 7. This CDR3 is CASSLEGTGSLEAFF. The CDR3 DNA reads TGTGCCAGCAGCTTAGAGGGGACAGGGAGTCTTGAAGCTTTCTTT.

In DNA, the CDR3 is TGTGCAAGTCGCCCGGGACTAGCGGGGTACAATGAGCAGTTCTTC. Protein sequence: CASRPGLAGYNEQFF. This chain connects TRBV12-2 to TRBJ2-1; whether TRBD2, the table's D call, matches the DNA was not checked. TRBV12-2 is listed as a pseudogene. CDR3 size: 15 residues.

The genes are TRBV19 and TRBJ2-7; D possibly corresponds to TRBD2 (8 bases). CDR3 length: 14 amino acids. Germline V gene lookup returns CDR1 LNHDA and CDR2 SQIVND (reference sequence). V was clipped by 9 bases and J by 0 bases, with 15 bases between them. The CDR3 loop reads CASGGDSSSYEQYF. The CDR3 DNA sequence: TGTGCCAGCGGGGGGGACAGCAGCTCCTACGAGCAGTACTTC. The whole variable domain, remainder taken from reference TRBV19 and TRBJ2-7, is DGGITQSPKYLFRKEGQNVTLSCEQNLNHDAMYWYRQDPGQGLRLIYYSQIVNDFQKGDIAEGYSVSREKKESFPLTVTSAQKNPTAFYLCASGGDSSSYEQYFGPGTRLTVT.

This clone was seen more than once but under ten times. V usage is TRBV19 and J usage is TRBJ2-7; the match to TRBD2 covers 7 bases. V lost 5 bases and J lost 3; bases outside the gene matches: 4. Germline CDR1 and CDR2: LNHDA and SQIVND (reference sequence). The CDR3 is made up of 13 amino acids. In nucleotides, the CDR3 is TGTGCCAGTAGTCCTAGCGGTTACTACGAGCAGTACTTC. This encodes CASSPSGYYEQYF.

The CDR3 sequence: CASSQGYGTGNTIYF. CDR3 in DNA: TGTGCCAGCAGCCAAGGTTATGGGACTGGAAACACCATATATTTT. The V gene is TRBV3-1 (or the pseudogene TRBV3-2), the J gene TRBJ1-3; D gene uncertain. From germline, CDR1 is LGHDT and CDR2 YNNKEL (reference sequence). V dropped 1 base and J dropped 2 bases, with 9 bases sitting between them. The CDR3 loop spans 15 amino acids.

V is TRBV5-1 and J is TRBJ2-2; TRBD2 aligns across 14 bases. The junction had 8 bases not matched to a gene; V was cut back by 6 bases and J by 1 base. CDR3 size: 18 residues. Germline V gene lookup returns CDR1 SGHRS and CDR2 YFSETQ. As DNA, the CDR3 is TGCGCCAGCATGCCGGGACTAGCGGGAGCTGGGAACACCGGGGAGCTGTTTTTT. This sequence encodes CASMPGLAGAGNTGELFF.

This clone was counted once. V is TRBV28 and J is TRBJ1-6; D not resolved. Trimming cost V 5 bases and J 8 bases, with 7 bases left between them. Germline assignment: CDR1 MDHEN and CDR2 SYDVKM. The CDR3 is 12 residues long. The CDR3 protein is CASSDRYSPLHF. In DNA, the CDR3 is TGTGCCAGCAGTGACCGATATTCACCCCTCCACTTT. The whole variable domain, remainder taken from reference TRBV28 and TRBJ1-6, is DVKVTQSSRYLVKRTGEKVFLECVQDMDHENMFWYRQDPGLGLRLIYFSYDVKMKEKGDIPEGYSVSREKKERFSLILESASTNQTSMYLCASSDRYSPLHFGNGTRLTVT.

The rearrangement uses TRBV18 and TRBJ2-7, with D unresolved. CDR1 is KGHSH, CDR2 LQKENI, per germline. V was clipped by 4 bases and J by 4 bases, with 11 bases between them. The CDR3 is 13 residues long. The CDR3 DNA sequence: TGTGCCAGCTCACTCCCGGGCTCATACGAGCAGTACTTC. Translation: CASSLPGSYEQYF.

This chain's CDR3 is CAWSNRGNQPQHF. CDR3 DNA: TGTGCCTGGAGTAACAGGGGGAATCAGCCCCAGCATTTT. This sequence joins TRBV30 and TRBJ1-5; the match to TRBD1 covers 8 bases. The CDR3 spans 13 residues. J lost 4 bases, V lost 2 bases, and 1 base had no gene match. Germline V lookup: CDR1 GTSNPN, CDR2 SVGIG (reference sequence).

Written as DNA, the CDR3 is TGCGCCAGCAGTGGTCCCGGGAGCTCCTACGAGCAGTACTTC. Translated, it gives CASSGPGSSYEQYF. The chain joins TRBV10-1 to TRBJ2-7; D perhaps matches TRBD2 (6 bases). Per the germline V gene, CDR1 is WNHNN and CDR2 is SYGVQD (reference sequence). CDR3 length equals 14 residues. The V gene lost 4 bases and the J gene lost 0 bases, with 10 bases spanning the gap.

The chain is built from TRBV6-1 and TRBJ1-1, with D unresolved. CDR1 MNHNS and CDR2 SASEGT come from the germline V gene. This CDR3 comprises 15 residues. Trimming shortened V by 1 base and J by 1 base, and 10 bases separated the two germline ends. CDR3 nucleotides: TGTGCCAGCAGTGAAGTAGTAGGGAGGAACACTGAAGCTTTCTTT. Protein: CASSEVVGRNTEAFF.

The chain employs TRBV28 and TRBJ1-4; D is undetermined. The germline V gene has CDR1 MDHEN and CDR2 SYDVKM. The CDR3 sequence is 14 residues long. Trimming removed 2 bases at V and 4 bases at J, with 8 bases between. The CDR3 sequence is CASSLPENNEKLFF. The DNA for the CDR3 is TGTGCCAGCAGTTTACCGGAGAATAATGAAAAACTGTTTTTT.

The CDR3, as DNA: TGTGCCAGCAGTTATGGGGGACAGGGGGGCGATGAGCAGTTCTTC. Its protein product is CASSYGGQGGDEQFF. The rearrangement uses TRBV6-5 and TRBJ2-1; 11 bases line up with TRBD1. V trimming: 3 bases; J trimming: 8 bases; junction bases outside the gene matches: 6. This CDR3 region has 15 residues. Germline-derived CDR1 and CDR2 are MNHEY and SVGAGI.

The rearrangement joins TRBV9 to TRBJ2-2, with D unclear. With 1 base removed from V and 1 base from J, the gap between germline ends came to 8 bases. The CDR3 consists of 15 residues. Germline V gene data show CDR1 as SGDLS and CDR2 as YYNGEE. The CDR3 reads CASSVLNQNTGELFF. The CDR3 DNA reads TGTGCCAGCAGCGTATTAAACCAGAACACCGGGGAGCTGTTTTTT. Together with reference TRBV9 and TRBJ2-2, the CDR3 gives the full variable domain: DSGVTQTPKHLITATGQRVTLRCSPRSGDLSVYWYQQSLDQGLQFLIQYYNGEERAKGNILERFSAQQFPDLHSELNLSSLELGDSALYFCASSVLNQNTGELFFGEGSRLTVL.